Listed here are 8 T cell receptor beta chains from one sample, sequenced in a study of spatial heterogeneity in lung cancer. MiXCR was run by TCRdb on the 5' RACE reads, yielding one entry per CDR3 protein. The sample yields about 100,000 distinct CDR3 sequences, less than 20% seen once. The time point was: blood at routine non-recurrence follow-up after resection. Sequencing used PBMCs, obtained at follow-up. These receptor sequences come from a male donor with early-stage non-small cell lung cancer.

CDR3 residues: CASSQAGTGYGNTIYF. CDR3 DNA sequence: TGTGCCAGCAGCCAAGCCGGGACAGGGTATGGAAACACCATATATTTT. The chain has TRBV3-1 and TRBJ1-3; the match to TRBD1 covers 9 bases. CDR1 LGHDT and CDR2 YNNKEL come from the germline V gene (reference sequence). Trimming took 1 base from V and 3 from J; bases not matched to a gene: 4. The CDR3 consists of 16 residues.

The V and J genes are TRBV7-9 and TRBJ2-7, with D hard to call. V was shortened by 1 base and J by 2 bases, with 9 bases between the two germline ends. The germline V gene has CDR1 SEHNR and CDR2 FQNEAQ (reference sequence). The CDR3 sequence is 14 residues long. For the CDR3, the DNA is TGTGCCAGCAGCTTAGTAACCGTTCCCTACGAGCAGTACTTC. Translated: CASSLVTVPYEQYF. Full variable domain (missing parts from reference TRBV7-9 and TRBJ2-7): DTGVSQNPRHKITKRGQNVTFRCDPISEHNRLYWYRQTLGQGPEFLTYFQNEAQLEKSRLLSDRFSAERPKGSFSTLEIQRTEQGDSAMYLCASSLVTVPYEQYFGPGTRLTVT.

The chain links TRBV5-6 to TRBJ1-4; perhaps TRBD1 as D (6 bases). The CDR3 spans 14 residues. Germline-derived CDR1 and CDR2 are SGHDT and YYEEEE. The V and J ends lost 4 bases and 2 bases respectively, with 9 bases between them. CDR3 sequence: CASSPGVTNEKLFF. DNA of the CDR3: TGTGCCAGCAGCCCAGGGGTTACTAATGAAAAACTGTTTTTT.

V and J are TRBV7-2 and TRBJ2-3, with 8 bases identical to TRBD2. The CDR3 loop spans 16 amino acids. The V gene end was trimmed by 1 base and the J gene end by 1 base; junction bases not matched to a gene: 4. Germline CDR1 and CDR2: SGHTA and FQGNSA. The CDR3 protein is CASSLVAGGGTDTQYF. CDR3 DNA sequence: TGTGCCAGCAGCTTAGTAGCCGGGGGGGGCACAGATACGCAGTATTTT. Full variable domain (missing parts from reference TRBV7-2 and TRBJ2-3): GAGVSQSPSNKVTEKGKDVELRCDPISGHTALYWYRQSLGQGLEFLIYFQGNSAPDKSGLPSDRFSAERTGGSVSTLTIQRTQQEDSAVYLCASSLVAGGGTDTQYFGPGTRLTVL.

The chain couples TRBV14 to TRBJ1-3; D is possibly TRBD1 (5 bases). This CDR3 region has 13 residues. Trimming pared 4 bases from V and 4 bases from J, leaving 8 bases between. The germline gives CDR1 SGHDN, CDR2 FVKESK. In nucleotides, the CDR3 is TGTGCCAGCAGCCGGGGACTCGGAAACACCATATATTTT. This translates into CASSRGLGNTIYF.

This clonotype was counted a few times. In DNA form, the CDR3 reads TGTGCCATCAGTCTGACTAGCGGTACCTACGAGCAGTACTTC. Protein sequence: CAISLTSGTYEQYF. The chain combines TRBV10-3 with TRBJ2-7, with 9 nucleotides matching TRBD2. This CDR3 has 14 residues. Germline V lookup: CDR1 ENHRY, CDR2 SYGVKD. V lost 5 bases and J lost 2; bases outside the gene matches: 4.

This clonotype appeared many times. This chain connects TRBV7-2 to TRBJ2-2, with D uncertain. Trimming stripped 0 bases from V and 5 bases from J, with 4 bases between. Germline assignment: CDR1 SGHTA and CDR2 FQGNSA. The CDR3 loop spans 13 amino acids. Here the CDR3 DNA reads TGTGCCAGCAGCTTAGCAGGGACCGGGGAGCTGTTTTTT. Amino acid sequence: CASSLAGTGELFF.

V and J are TRBV18 and TRBJ2-3; no clear D. This CDR3 has 13 residues. With 4 bases removed from V and 3 bases from J, the gap between germline ends came to 8 bases. Germline values: CDR1 KGHSH, CDR2 LQKENI. The CDR3 loop is CASSQLGTDTQYF. CDR3 coding DNA: TGTGCCAGCTCACAATTAGGGACAGATACGCAGTATTTT.